This T cell receptor beta chain was sequenced during a study of neurological immune-mediated disorders. This clonotype has ten or more counts. This sample's time point: technical triplicate 1. TCRdb re-called the 5' RACE reads with MiXCR, one entry per CDR3 protein. Counted here are approximately 23,000 distinct CDR3 sequences, under 15% occurring once; the ten biggest clones make up roughly 5%. Per germline, CDR1 SGHRS and CDR2 YFSETQ. This CDR3 contains 12 residues. The V gene lost 5 bases and the J gene lost 2 bases, with 8 bases spanning the gap. The sequence came from a female donor with HTLV-1-associated myelopathy (HAM/TSP). The chain combines TRBV5-1 with TRBJ2-7; D is ambiguous. Sequenced sample: CD4+ T cells from blood. The CDR3 DNA follows: TGCGCCAGCAGTGCGGAGACCTACGAGCAGTACTTC. Its protein is CASSAETYEQYF.